The source of this TCR beta chain is a study of blood T cell repertoires in COVID-19. About the study: There were acute and convalescent COVID-19 samples, and they came from the United States, Italy and Spain. In each case, the material was cDNA or gDNA derived from T cells, B-cell-depleted T cells, or PBMCs.

Per the study methods: Amplified reference gene primers provided the basis for estimating nucleated cell counts. Produced via immunoSEQ multiplex PCR; TCRdb's table is partial and in-frame only. From that table come the V and J calls and clone size; the DNA was used to work out D and trimming. In the table there are roughly 200,000 clones, roughly 85% of which are singletons. Germline CDR1 is LGHDT and CDR2 is YNNKEL (reference sequence). The ends were cut back, 2 bases at V and 1 base at J, with 8 bases in the middle. The CDR3 runs to 15 residues. The TCR comes from a man aged 55 to 70 with acute or convalescent COVID-19. Sequencing was performed on peripheral blood. The chain carries TRBV3-1 (or the pseudogene TRBV3-2) and TRBJ1-4, with D perhaps TRBD1 (5 bases). The CDR3 DNA follows: TGTGCCAGCAGCCAATGGAGGGGAACTAATGAAAAACTGTTTTTT. Translating gives CASSQWRGTNEKLFF.